These 9 T cell receptor beta chains share one sample of origin, sequenced in a study of blood T cells in healthy people across ages (dated by TCRdb to the mid-2010s). The library relied on 5' RACE. TCRdb names Illumina HiSeq 2500 as the instrument used. The second PCR ran for about 6 to 11 cycles and used a J-beta primer mix along with a sample-barcoded 5' primer. The public sequencing data were trimmed at Q25 with fastp and processed into clonotypes with MiXCR by TCRdb, which kept only in-frame beta chains. Identical CDR3 proteins give one entry, which carries the most common genes and DNA. The sample records 600,000 to 650,000 distinct CDR3 sequences, approximately 50% of which are singletons. Jointly, the top ten make up roughly 34% of the sample. The sequenced material came from blood. The receptors were sampled from a man aged 55 to 69 in good health.

The chain uses TRBV5-1 and TRBJ1-1; D is possibly TRBD1 (5 bases). Per the germline V gene, CDR1 is SGHRS and CDR2 is YFSETQ. V dropped 7 bases and J dropped 3 bases, with 22 bases sitting between them. CDR3 length: 16 residues. CDR3 sequence reads: CASVDPGGGTHTEAFF. For the CDR3, the DNA is TGCGCCAGCGTGGACCCCGGGGGAGGGACTCACACTGAAGCTTTCTTT. The variable domain in full, completed from reference TRBV5-1 and TRBJ1-1, reads KAGVTQTPRYLIKTRGQQVTLSCSPISGHRSVSWYQQTPGQGLQFLFEYFSETQRNKGNFPGRFSGRQFSNSRSEMNVSTLELGDSALYLCASVDPGGGTHTEAFFGQGTRLTVV.

This clonotype has only a few counts. The chain recombines TRBV7-9 with TRBJ2-1; D not certain. The CDR3 extends over 13 amino acids. V was pared by 8 bases and J by 2 bases, with 10 bases between. Germline CDR1 SEHNR, CDR2 FQNEAQ (reference sequence). The CDR3 DNA sequence: TGTGCCAGCTCCGGCGCGGCCTACAATGAGCAGTTCTTC. Protein sequence: CASSGAAYNEQFF.

The V gene is TRBV4-1, the J gene TRBJ2-3; no reliable D call. The J call may be mistaken, given a closer DNA end match to TRBJ2-7. This CDR3 has 12 amino acids. CDR1 and CDR2 from the germline V gene are MGHRA and YSYEKL. The CDR3 DNA reads TGCGCCAGCAGCCATCCGTTCGACGAGCAGTACTTC. Its protein is CASSHPFDEQYF.

For the CDR3, the DNA is TGCGCCAGCAGCTTGGACGTGGAGGGATATGGCTACACCTTC. Translating gives CASSLDVEGYGYTF. The gene calls are TRBV5-1 and TRBJ1-2; D gene ambiguous. Germline CDR1 reads SGHRS; CDR2 reads YFSETQ. Trimming took off 0 bases at V and 5 bases at J, with 11 bases between the two ends. This CDR3 comprises 14 residues.

This rearrangement joins TRBV6-6 to TRBJ2-7; 10 positions match TRBD1. Losses at the gene ends were 4 bases for V and 5 bases for J; bases not matched to a gene: 8. The CDR3 is 15 residues long. Germline V gene data show CDR1 as MNHNY and CDR2 as SVGAGI (reference sequence). The CDR3 DNA sequence: TGTGCCAGCAGTTCCGCCGGGACAGGGGTTAACGAGCAGTACTTC. This sequence encodes CASSSAGTGVNEQYF.

The chain combines TRBV7-2 with TRBJ2-3; TRBD2 matches 11 bases. The CDR3 runs to 16 residues. In germline, CDR1 is SGHTA, CDR2 FQGNSA. The V segment lost 1 base and the J segment 5 bases; nucleotides outside the gene matches: 5. CDR3 nucleotides: TGTGCCAGCAGCTTAGGGCTAGCGGGAGGTATAGATACGCAGTATTTT. Protein sequence: CASSLGLAGGIDTQYF.

This clonotype appeared once. This chain connects TRBV6-5 to TRBJ2-2; 7 bases align to TRBD2. With 3 bases clipped from V and 1 base from J, the junction kept 5 bases outside the gene matches. In germline, CDR1 is MNHEY, CDR2 SVGAGI. CDR3 length: 16 amino acids. DNA of the CDR3: TGTGCCAGCAGTTATGATATAGCGGGGAACACCGGGGAGCTGTTTTTT. This translates into CASSYDIAGNTGELFF.

This chain joins TRBV12-3 or TRBV12-4 and TRBJ1-1; D gene ambiguous. This CDR3 region has 11 residues. Trimming cost V 6 bases and J 8 bases, with 10 bases left between them. The CDR3: CASSPRIEAFF. As DNA, the CDR3 is TGTGCCAGCAGCCCTCGGATAGAAGCTTTCTTT.

The chain joins TRBV7-2 to TRBJ2-1, with D unclear. Germline V gives CDR1 SGHTA, CDR2 FQGNSA. Deletions cut 0 bases from V and 3 bases from J, with 6 bases between. This CDR3 region has 14 residues. The CDR3 is CASSLANLYNEQFF. The DNA of the CDR3 is TGTGCCAGCAGCTTAGCGAACCTCTACAATGAGCAGTTCTTC.